The 4 T cell receptor beta chains presented below share a single source sample, sequenced in a study of cytomegalovirus exposure and HLA in healthy donors. PCR amplification relied on 60 Vbeta primers (plus 13 Jbeta primers). The protocol was immunoSEQ multiplex PCR, while the TCRdb copy is restricted to in-frame clones and leaves out a portion. The table shows approximately 250,000 clones, with around 78% occurring only once. The sample taken for sequencing was PBMCs. These receptors were taken from a boy aged 5-17 years in good health and CMV-seronegative.

V usage is TRBV2 and J usage is TRBJ1-5; 7 bases are a match to TRBD1. The CDR3 runs 14 residues. V trimming: 5 bases; J trimming: 7 bases; junction bases outside the gene matches: 8. Germline V gene sequence: CDR1 SNHLY, CDR2 FYNNEI. CDR3 amino acids: CASSRDRGGQPQHF. The CDR3 nucleotides are TGTGCCAGCAGTAGGGACAGAGGGGGCCAGCCCCAGCATTTT.

CDR3 bases: TGTGCCAGCAGCAAAACAGGGCTAGCTGGGGCCAACGTCCTGACTTTC. Translation: CASSKTGLAGANVLTF. This sequence joins TRBV21-1 and TRBJ2-6; the table gives TRBD1 as D, unverified against the DNA. TRBV21-1 represents a pseudogene. The CDR3 loop spans 16 amino acids.

The chain has TRBV18 and TRBJ2-7, with 7 bases matching TRBD1. The V gene's germline CDR1 is KGHSH and CDR2 LQKENI. V shed 3 bases and J 3 bases; nucleotides not matched to a gene: 2. This CDR3 contains 13 residues. This CDR3 reads CASSPGTVYEQYF. Written as DNA, the CDR3 is TGTGCCAGCTCACCCGGGACAGTCTACGAGCAGTACTTC.

The chain carries TRBV5-1 and TRBJ2-4, with 11 nucleotides matching TRBD2. V gave up 3 bases and J gave up 8 bases; unmatched junction bases: 13. This CDR3 region has 17 residues. In germline, CDR1 is SGHRS, CDR2 YFSETQ. The CDR3 region is CASSSLLAGERRDIQYF. CDR3 DNA: TGCGCCAGCAGCTCCCTACTAGCGGGGGAACGTAGGGACATTCAGTACTTC.